A single sample is the source of the 17 T cell receptor beta chains below, sequenced in a study of pediatric ulcerative colitis. Sequenced by immunoSEQ multiplex PCR; TCRdb stores in-frame clones only, minus some. The data show tens of thousands of clones, with roughly nine tenths seen just once and roughly 3% held by the top ten. Sequenced: blood. The receptors here all came from a boy aged 10-17 years with severe ulcerative colitis.

The chain employs TRBV2 and TRBJ1-5, with no clear D. V was shortened by 2 bases and J by 0 bases, with 8 bases between the two germline ends. The germline CDR1 and CDR2 sequences are SNHLY and FYNNEI. CDR3 size: 15 residues. The CDR3 region is CASSERSYSNQPQHF. DNA of the CDR3: TGTGCCAGCAGTGAACGCAGCTATAGCAATCAGCCCCAGCATTTT.

The CDR3 loop is CASSLAEASGLKNIQYF. In DNA, the CDR3 is TGCGCCAGCAGCTTGGCCGAGGCTAGCGGACTCAAAAACATTCAGTACTTC. The chain employs TRBV5-1 and TRBJ2-4; 7 nucleotides match TRBD2. Germline V gene data show CDR1 as SGHRS and CDR2 as YFSETQ. The CDR3 totals 17 residues. V was clipped by 0 bases and J by 3 bases; unmatched bases: 9.

J is TRBJ2-3 and V is TRBV7-2; no reliable D call. Germline V gene data show CDR1 as SGHTA and CDR2 as FQGNSA. V lost 0 bases and J 4 bases, leaving 8 bases between the germline ends. The CDR3 is 14 residues long. CDR3 sequence (DNA): TGTGCCAGCAGCTTAGCTCGGCGCTCAGATACGCAGTATTTT. Amino acids: CASSLARRSDTQYF.

The genes are TRBV5-6 and TRBJ2-1; 8 bases fit TRBD2. The CDR3 has 16 amino acids. Germline V lookup: CDR1 SGHDT, CDR2 YYEEEE. Trimming cost V 4 bases and J 6 bases; bases outside gene matches: 12. The DNA for the CDR3 is TGTGCCAGCAGCCTCCAACTAGCGGTGGCGGGCAATGAGCAGTTCTTC. Translated, it gives CASSLQLAVAGNEQFF.

V usage is TRBV6-6 and J usage is TRBJ2-3; D possibly corresponds to TRBD2 (6 bases). Germline V gene data show CDR1 as MNHNY and CDR2 as SVGAGI (reference sequence). The CDR3 has 15 residues. V lost 0 bases and J lost 6, with 13 bases in between. CDR3 in amino acids: CASSYSVGGGDTQYF. In DNA, the CDR3 is TGTGCCAGCAGTTACTCAGTCGGTGGAGGGGATACGCAGTATTTT.

The rearrangement uses TRBV29-1 and TRBJ2-7; D not resolved. The CDR3 extends over 13 amino acids. V shed 0 bases and J shed 2 bases, with 8 bases lying between them. CDR1 SQVTM and CDR2 ANQGSEA come from the germline V gene. CDR3 sequence (DNA): TGCAGCGTTGAAGAGGGGTCGCCCTACGAGCAGTACTTC. It specifies CSVEEGSPYEQYF.

This chain links TRBV1 with TRBJ2-7; TRBD2 is the table's D call, not checked against the DNA. TRBV1 is assigned pseudogene status. The CDR3 runs to 17 residues. CDR3 residues: CTSRLGLAGIRSYEQYF. In nucleotides, the CDR3 is TGCACCAGCAGATTGGGACTAGCGGGTATAAGGTCCTACGAGCAGTACTTC.

The CDR3, as DNA: TGTGCCAGCAGAGGGGTCTTGCTAAGGGGAAACACCATATATTTT. As protein: CASRGVLLRGNTIYF. The chain is built from TRBV6-1 and TRBJ1-3; D perhaps matches TRBD1 (5 bases). From germline, CDR1 is MNHNS and CDR2 SASEGT. CDR3 length equals 15 residues. V was shortened by 6 bases and J by 4 bases, with 16 bases between the two germline ends.

The chain has TRBV30 and TRBJ2-3; D ambiguous. The V end lost 4 bases, the J end lost 4 bases, and 12 bases lay between the germline ends. Germline CDR1 is GTSNPN and CDR2 is SVGIG (reference sequence). The length of the CDR3 is 13 residues. The CDR3 here is CAWTSSDSDTQYF. CDR3 bases: TGTGCCTGGACATCCTCCGACTCAGATACGCAGTATTTT.

The chain links TRBV5-1 to TRBJ2-2; D unclear. There are 15 residues in the CDR3. The germline V gene has CDR1 SGHRS and CDR2 YFSETQ. V shed 0 bases and J shed 5 bases, with 11 bases lying between them. The CDR3: CASSLEQATTGELFF. CDR3 DNA sequence: TGCGCCAGCAGCTTGGAACAAGCGACAACCGGGGAGCTGTTTTTT. Together with reference TRBV5-1 and TRBJ2-2, the CDR3 gives the full variable domain: KAGVTQTPRYLIKTRGQQVTLSCSPISGHRSVSWYQQTPGQGLQFLFEYFSETQRNKGNFPGRFSGRQFSNSRSEMNVSTLELGDSALYLCASSLEQATTGELFFGEGSRLTVL.

This clone was recorded once. The V gene is TRBV7-6, the J gene TRBJ1-2; 11 bases agree with TRBD1. The trim removed 4 bases at V and 5 bases at J, leaving 9 bases unmatched. The CDR3 is 16 residues long. CDR1 SGHVS and CDR2 FNYEAQ come from the germline V gene. The DNA for the CDR3 is TGTGCCAGCAGCTCGGGTATCGGACAGGGGGCATATGGCTACACCTTC. This codes for CASSSGIGQGAYGYTF.

This clone was recorded only once. The J gene is TRBJ2-1, the V gene TRBV5-6; D is undetermined. Per the germline V gene, CDR1 is SGHDT and CDR2 is YYEEEE. This CDR3 comprises 14 residues. The ends were cut back, 0 bases at V and 5 bases at J, with 9 bases in the middle. CDR3 DNA: TGTGCCAGCAGCTTGGGCGCCGCCGACAATGAGCAGTTCTTC. It specifies CASSLGAADNEQFF.

This rearrangement joins TRBV7-8 to TRBJ2-7, with D unresolved. The CDR3 sequence is 14 residues long. Germline loops: CDR1 SGHVS, CDR2 FQNEAQ. V was cut by 1 base and J by 0 bases, with 7 bases left in between. The CDR3 sequence is CASSLGASSYEQYF. CDR3 in DNA: TGTGCCAGCAGCTTAGGGGCGAGCTCCTACGAGCAGTACTTC.

This chain connects TRBV2 to TRBJ2-2, with 12 bases that match TRBD2. The CDR3 runs 13 residues. Germline V gene lookup returns CDR1 SNHLY and CDR2 FYNNEI. With V trimmed by 10 bases and J by 5 bases, 2 bases remained unmatched. The CDR3 nucleotides are TGTGCCACCGGGACTAGCGGGACCGGGGAGCTGTTTTTT. Translating it yields CATGTSGTGELFF.

V is TRBV5-1 and J is TRBJ2-2; 8 bases are a match to TRBD2. V shed 2 bases and J 3 bases; nucleotides not matched to a gene: 6. This CDR3 spans 16 amino acids. Per the germline V gene, CDR1 is SGHRS and CDR2 is YFSETQ. The CDR3 reads CASSLVTSADTGELFF. In nucleotides, the CDR3 is TGCGCCAGCAGCTTAGTGACTAGCGCCGACACCGGGGAGCTGTTTTTT. Variable domain in full (rest from reference TRBV5-1 and TRBJ2-2): KAGVTQTPRYLIKTRGQQVTLSCSPISGHRSVSWYQQTPGQGLQFLFEYFSETQRNKGNFPGRFSGRQFSNSRSEMNVSTLELGDSALYLCASSLVTSADTGELFFGEGSRLTVL.

The chain joins TRBV6-1 to TRBJ2-7; D uncertain. The CDR3 contains 11 residues. The germline V gene has CDR1 MNHNS and CDR2 SASEGT. Here the CDR3 reads CAAWDFYEQYF. The CDR3, as DNA: TGTGCGGCGTGGGATTTCTACGAGCAGTACTTC.

The chain joins TRBV7-2 to TRBJ2-5; perhaps TRBD2 as D (5 bases). The CDR3 runs to 12 residues. Trimming left V 8 bases short and J 0 bases short, with 7 bases between. Germline CDR1 is SGHTA and CDR2 is FQGNSA. For the CDR3, the DNA is TGTGCCAGCGGGAGCGACCAAGAGACCCAGTACTTC. It encodes CASGSDQETQYF.